Each of the 13 T cell receptor beta chains below was sequenced from the same sample in a study of T cell responses to AZD1222 COVID-19 vaccine (dated by TCRdb to the early 2020s). Library prep was done by the immunoSEQ multiplex PCR assay. The table was pulled from immuneACCESS by TCRdb, which kept in-frame rearrangements only. Such tables lose some clones; where checked, under half of the loss comes from unresolved V genes, and the rest has no known cause. The sample table lists 150,000 or so clones, roughly 90% of them with a count of one. The ten largest clonotypes hold under 3.5% of the sample. Reading the label with the study, this specimen's time point is: baseline before first vaccination. The material was peripheral blood, obtained on day 0 of AZD1222 vaccination. These receptors were obtained from an adult in good health.

The chain joins TRBV18 to TRBJ1-1; no clear D gene. V dropped 4 bases and J dropped 2 bases, with 14 bases sitting between them. CDR1 KGHSH and CDR2 LQKENI come from the germline V gene. The CDR3 loop spans 15 amino acids. CDR3 nucleotide sequence: TGTGCCAGCTCACATTTTTCAGGTGACAACACTGAAGCTTTCTTT. As protein: CASSHFSGDNTEAFF. Based on the CDR3 plus reference TRBV18 and TRBJ1-1, the full variable domain is NAGVMQNPRHLVRRRGQEARLRCSPMKGHSHVYWYRQLPEEGLKFMVYLQKENIIDESGMPKERFSAEFPKEGPSILRIQQVVRGDSAAYFCASSHFSGDNTEAFFGQGTRLTVV.

The chain uses TRBV6-5 and TRBJ2-1; D gene ambiguous. Between the trimmed V and J ends, which lost 2 bases and 9 bases, there was a span of 5 bases. The CDR3 runs 11 residues. Germline V gene sequence: CDR1 MNHEY, CDR2 SVGAGI. CDR3 in DNA: TGTGCCAGCAGTTACCACGGTGAGCAGTTCTTC. Translation: CASSYHGEQFF.

This chain joins TRBV15 and TRBJ2-1, with D perhaps matching TRBD2 (6 bases). The germline gives CDR1 LNHNV, CDR2 YYDKDF (reference sequence). With 3 bases removed from V and 2 bases from J, the gap between germline ends came to 17 bases. CDR3 length: 17 amino acids. The CDR3 coding sequence is TGTGCCACCAGCAGTGATCTGCGGGGTGCTACCTACAATGAGCAGTTCTTC. This codes for CATSSDLRGATYNEQFF.

A few counts support this clone. The V and J genes are TRBV19 and TRBJ2-1; D possibly corresponds to TRBD2 (6 bases). The CDR3 extends over 14 amino acids. Per the germline V gene, CDR1 is LNHDA and CDR2 is SQIVND (reference sequence). Trimming took 4 bases from V and 5 from J, leaving 12 bases between them. The DNA of the CDR3 is TGTGCCAGTAGTACGCGGGAAGGGGACAATGAGCAGTTCTTC. Residues: CASSTREGDNEQFF.

The chain uses TRBV9 and TRBJ1-5, with unresolved D. The V gene lost 3 bases and the J gene lost 3 bases, with 7 bases spanning the gap. This CDR3 region has 13 residues. In germline, CDR1 is SGDLS, CDR2 YYNGEE. The CDR3 DNA is TGTGCCAGCAGCGCCGGGCACAATCAGCCCCAGCATTTT. The encoded protein is CASSAGHNQPQHF. Combining the CDR3 with reference TRBV9 and TRBJ1-5 gives the whole variable domain DSGVTQTPKHLITATGQRVTLRCSPRSGDLSVYWYQQSLDQGLQFLIQYYNGEERAKGNILERFSAQQFPDLHSELNLSSLELGDSALYFCASSAGHNQPQHFGDGTRLSIL.

This clone was recorded only once. The genes are TRBV7-3 and TRBJ1-1; 9 nucleotides agree with TRBD1. Looked up from germline, CDR1 is SGHTA and CDR2 is FQGTGA. The length of the CDR3 is 15 residues. The V gene end was trimmed by 3 bases and the J gene end by 5 bases; junction bases not matched to a gene: 7. The CDR3 DNA reads as TGTGCCAGCAGCTTGACGGACAGGGGCCTAACTGAAGCTTTCTTT. Translating it yields CASSLTDRGLTEAFF.

The V gene is TRBV7-9, the J gene TRBJ1-6, with D perhaps TRBD1 (5 bases). The CDR3 runs 15 residues. The V gene lost 5 bases and the J gene lost 7 bases, with 15 bases spanning the gap. Germline V gives CDR1 SEHNR, CDR2 FQNEAQ (reference sequence). The DNA for the CDR3 is TGTGCCAGCAGCGCCCCAGGGCAAAGGAATTCACCCCTCCACTTT. Its translation is CASSAPGQRNSPLHF.

This chain joins TRBV3-1 (or the pseudogene TRBV3-2) and TRBJ2-7; tentatively, D is TRBD1 (5 bases). Per the germline V gene, CDR1 is LGHDT and CDR2 is YNNKEL (reference sequence). This CDR3 has 15 residues. V lost 0 bases and J lost 1, with 10 bases in between. Here the CDR3 reads CASSQDLRVSYEQYF. In DNA form, the CDR3 reads TGTGCCAGCAGCCAAGATCTCAGGGTTTCCTACGAGCAGTACTTC.

This sequence joins TRBV29-1 and TRBJ1-2; D unresolved. The CDR3 spans 11 residues. In germline, CDR1 is SQVTM, CDR2 ANQGSEA. Deletions cut 6 bases from V and 2 bases from J, with 7 bases between. CDR3 nucleotides: TGCAGCGTAACGAGAAACTATGGCTACACCTTC. Translating it yields CSVTRNYGYTF. Full variable domain (outside the CDR3, taken from reference TRBV29-1 and TRBJ1-2): SAVISQKPSRDICQRGTSLTIQCQVDSQVTMMFWYRQQPGQSLTLIATANQGSEATYESGFVIDKFPISRPNLTFSTLTVSNMSPEDSSIYLCSVTRNYGYTFGSGTRLTVV.

The chain uses TRBV4-3 and TRBJ2-7, with TRBD2 as a possible D gene (5 bases). Germline V gene sequence: CDR1 LGHNA, CDR2 YSLEER. The V gene lost 4 bases and the J gene lost 5 bases, with 18 bases spanning the gap. The CDR3 is made up of 15 amino acids. The CDR3: CASSPTTGEYHEQYF. In nucleotides, the CDR3 is TGCGCCAGCAGCCCCACAACCGGGGAGTACCACGAGCAGTACTTC.

This clone was observed once. The chain uses TRBV15 and TRBJ1-6; the D gene is possibly TRBD1 (5 bases). This CDR3 is 20 amino acids long. V was trimmed by 0 bases and J by 1 base, leaving 19 bases between them. Germline values: CDR1 LNHNV, CDR2 YYDKDF (reference sequence). The CDR3 spells CATSRDPPRASGSYNSPLHF. In DNA, the CDR3 is TGTGCCACCAGCAGAGATCCCCCCAGGGCTTCAGGATCCTATAATTCACCCCTCCACTTT. The variable domain in full, with the rest retrieved from reference TRBV15 and TRBJ1-6, is DAMVIQNPRYQVTQFGKPVTLSCSQTLNHNVMYWYQQKSSQAPKLLFHYYDKDFNNEADTPDNFQSRRPNTSFCFLDIRSPGLGDTAMYLCATSRDPPRASGSYNSPLHFGNGTRLTVT.

This chain connects TRBV5-1 to TRBJ1-6; D ambiguous. Trimming took off 4 bases at V and 4 bases at J, with 9 bases between the two ends. The CDR3 runs 14 residues. Germline V gene lookup returns CDR1 SGHRS and CDR2 YFSETQ. The CDR3 sequence: CASSVSPYNSPLHF. The DNA of the CDR3 is TGCGCCAGCAGCGTGTCACCATATAATTCACCCCTCCACTTT.

The genes are TRBV6-2 or TRBV6-3 and TRBJ2-3; TRBD2 matches at 8 bases. The CDR3 loop spans 15 amino acids. Losses at the gene ends were 2 bases for V and 5 bases for J; bases not matched to a gene: 6. The germline V gene has CDR1 MNHEY and CDR2 SVGEGT. CDR3 loop: CASSYAGTRVDTQYF. In DNA form, the CDR3 reads TGTGCCAGCAGTTACGCTGGGACTAGAGTAGATACGCAGTATTTT.